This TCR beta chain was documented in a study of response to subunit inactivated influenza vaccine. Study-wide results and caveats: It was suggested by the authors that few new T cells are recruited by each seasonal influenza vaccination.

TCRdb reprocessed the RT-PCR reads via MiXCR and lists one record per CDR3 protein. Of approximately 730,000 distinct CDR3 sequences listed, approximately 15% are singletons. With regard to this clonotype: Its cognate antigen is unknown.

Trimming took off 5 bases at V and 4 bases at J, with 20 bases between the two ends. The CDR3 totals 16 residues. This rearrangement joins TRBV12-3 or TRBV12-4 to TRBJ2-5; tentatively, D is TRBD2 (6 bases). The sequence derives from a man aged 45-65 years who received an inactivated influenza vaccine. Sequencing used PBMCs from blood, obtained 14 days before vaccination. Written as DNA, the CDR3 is TGTGCCAGCAGTCCTCCGGGGGTAGAGCCGGGAGAGACCCAGTACTTC. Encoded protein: CASSPPGVEPGETQYF.